The clone carrying this T cell receptor (beta chain) was detected ten times or more. Its antigen is not identified. Via MiXCR, TCRdb re-called the RT-PCR reads, giving one row per CDR3 protein. The sample lists some 300,000 distinct CDR3 sequences, approximately 21% occurring once. The CDR3 runs 13 residues. The V gene end was trimmed by 7 bases and the J gene end by 8 bases; junction bases not matched to a gene: 7. Germline values: CDR1 DFQATT, CDR2 SNEGSKA (reference sequence). The sample belongs to a study of response to subunit inactivated influenza vaccine. Study-wide points: That few new T cells are recruited by each seasonal influenza vaccination was the authors' suggestion.

The chain uses TRBV20-1 and TRBJ1-6; 8 bases line up with TRBD1. The receptor was isolated from a man aged 45-69 years who received an inactivated influenza vaccine. Material: PBMCs from blood, obtained less than 22 months after vaccination. The DNA of the CDR3 is TGCAGTGTTAGGACAGGGATGCATTCACCCCTCCACTTT. Protein: CSVRTGMHSPLHF.